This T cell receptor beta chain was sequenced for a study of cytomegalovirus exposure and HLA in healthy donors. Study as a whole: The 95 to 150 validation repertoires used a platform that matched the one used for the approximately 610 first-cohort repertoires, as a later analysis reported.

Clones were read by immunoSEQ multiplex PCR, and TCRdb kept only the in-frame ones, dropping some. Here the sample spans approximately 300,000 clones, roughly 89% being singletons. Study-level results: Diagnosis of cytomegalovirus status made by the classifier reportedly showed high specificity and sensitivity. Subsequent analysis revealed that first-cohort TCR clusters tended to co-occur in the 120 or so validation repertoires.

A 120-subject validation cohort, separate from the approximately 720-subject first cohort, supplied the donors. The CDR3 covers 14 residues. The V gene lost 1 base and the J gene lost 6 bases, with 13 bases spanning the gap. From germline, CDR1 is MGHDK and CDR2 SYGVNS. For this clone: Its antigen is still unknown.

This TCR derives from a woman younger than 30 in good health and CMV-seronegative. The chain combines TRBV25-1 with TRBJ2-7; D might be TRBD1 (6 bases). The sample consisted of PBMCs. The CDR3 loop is CASSEWDTGSEQYF. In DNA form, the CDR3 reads TGTGCCAGCAGTGAATGGGACACCGGTTCCGAGCAGTACTTC.